This is a list of T cell receptor beta chains from one sample in a study of OX40 agonist ivuxolimab in advanced cancers. The method was immunoSEQ multiplex PCR; TCRdb's version includes in-frame clones alone and lacks a portion of them. The sample carries around 37,000 clones, about 82% recorded once. Sequencing was performed on CD4+ or CD8+ T cells sorted from blood, taken in a trial of the OX40 agonist ivuxolimab. These receptors were collected from an adult with an advanced solid tumor such as melanoma, head and neck, liver or kidney cancer. Each CDR3 is given with its conserved first and last residue. The order of the fields is V gene, clone size, D gene, J gene, CDR3 DNA, CDR3 protein. A D gene is named only where the DNA matches it firmly. Not every row has a clone size; where given, it reads once, few, many or a size class.

>TRBV5-4|medium-sized|NA|TRBJ2-2
TGTGCCAGCAGCTTGGCGGAGAACACCGGGGAGCTGTTTTTT
CASSLAENTGELFF
>TRBV30|NA|NA|TRBJ1-6
TGTGCCTGGATGGGAAGGGGCTATAATTCACCCCTCCACTTT
CAWMGRGYNSPLHF
>TRBV6-1|NA|NA|TRBJ1-2
TGTGCCAGCAGCAGGGGTGTCCCTAACTATGGCTACACCTTC
CASSRGVPNYGYTF
>TRBV10-3|NA|TRBD1|TRBJ2-7
TGTGCCATCAGTGGCACAGGGGGAAGACGTAACGAGCAGTACTTC
CAISGTGGRRNEQYF
>TRBV4-1|few|NA|TRBJ2-3
TGCGCCAGCAAGGATACAGGTTATAGCACAGATACGCAGTATTTT
CASKDTGYSTDTQYF
>TRBV11-2|NA|TRBD1|TRBJ1-5
TGTGCCAGCAGCTCGGGACAGGGTAGCAATCAGCCCCAGCATTTT
CASSSGQGSNQPQHF
>TRBV5-1|once|TRBD1|TRBJ1-3
TGCGCCAGCAGCTTGGGGGACAGGGTATTTTCTGGAAACACCATATATTTT
CASSLGDRVFSGNTIYF
>TRBV6-5|NA|NA|TRBJ1-1
TGTGCCAGCAGTGCCTCACAGGGTACTGAAGCTTTCTTT
CASSASQGTEAFF
>TRBV5-1|NA|TRBD1|TRBJ1-5
TGCGCCAGCAGCTTGTGGGGGACAGACAATCAGCCCCAGCATTTT
CASSLWGTDNQPQHF
>TRBV7-3|NA|NA|TRBJ2-2
TGTGCCAGCAGCTTACGAATAGGGCCCACCGGGGAGCTGTTTTTT
CASSLRIGPTGELFF
>TRBV2|NA|TRBD2|TRBJ2-5
TGTGCCAGCAGCAGGGGACTAGCGGAGACCCAGTACTTC
CASSRGLAETQYF
>TRBV27|NA|NA|TRBJ1-6
TGTGCCAGCAGTTTAGACTCCGCACCGGGGAATTCACCCCTCCACTTT
CASSLDSAPGNSPLHF
>TRBV5-6|NA|NA|TRBJ2-1
TGTGCCAGCAGCTTTATAAATGAGCAGTTCTTC
CASSFINEQFF
>TRBV28|NA|TRBD2|TRBJ2-3
TGTGCCAGCGCACTCCCTAGCGGGAGCACAGATACGCAGTATTTT
CASALPSGSTDTQYF
>TRBV5-1|few|NA|TRBJ1-1
TGCGCCAGCAGCTTACAGGGTTCGAACACTGAAGCTTTCTTT
CASSLQGSNTEAFF
>TRBV7-2|NA|TRBD2|TRBJ2-3
TGTGCCAGCAGCCGGGGACTAGCGTTAGATACGCAGTATTTT
CASSRGLALDTQYF
>TRBV9|NA|TRBD1|TRBJ1-1
TGTGCCAGCAGTGCTTGGACAGGGTGGAACACTGAAGCTTTCTTT
CASSAWTGWNTEAFF
>TRBV28|NA|TRBD1|TRBJ2-7
TGTGCCAGCCGAAGCACAGGGGTTGGCACCTACGAGCAGTACTTC
CASRSTGVGTYEQYF
>TRBV18|NA|NA|TRBJ1-4
TGTGCCAGCTCACCACAGGGTACTAATGAAAAACTGTTTTTT
CASSPQGTNEKLFF
>TRBV5-6|NA|NA|TRBJ1-4
TGTGCCAGCAGCAGAGGAAGGGGCTATGAAAAACTGTTTTTT
CASSRGRGYEKLFF
>TRBV27|NA|NA|TRBJ1-5
TGTGCCAGCAGTTTAACGATACAGAATCAGCCCCAGCATTTT
CASSLTIQNQPQHF
>TRBV6-5|NA|NA|TRBJ2-2
TGTGCCAGCAGAAGGACAGTGAACACCGGGGAGCTGTTTTTT
CASRRTVNTGELFF
>TRBV19|NA|TRBD1|TRBJ1-2
TGTGCCAGTAGCAAGACAGGGGAAGAAGGCTACACCTTC
CASSKTGEEGYTF
>TRBV19|NA|NA|TRBJ2-7
TGTGCCAGTAGTATATCCTGGCGGCAGAGACGCTACGAGCAGTACTTC
CASSISWRQRRYEQYF